A selection of T cell receptor beta chains follows, all from one sample in a study of blood T cell repertoires in COVID-19. TCRdb keeps only in-frame clones here, not all; method: immunoSEQ multiplex PCR. Among around 330,000 clones, about 91% were seen once, and the ten largest hold over 9%. What was sequenced was PBMCs or T cells enriched from blood (not recorded which). The receptors come from a woman aged 40 to 49 who had recovered from COVID-19. Each CDR3 is given with its conserved first and last residue. The D gene is left open where the match is weak. A row's size may be missing; if present it is once, few, many or a size class.

clone size,D gene,V gene,J gene,CDR3 DNA,CDR3 protein
.,TRBD2,TRBV7-9,TRBJ2-3,TGTGCCAGCAACTCCGCCATACTAGCGGGGGGACCGGATACGCAGTATTTT,CASNSAILAGGPDTQYF
.,TRBD1,TRBV5-1,TRBJ1-3,TGCGCCAGCAGCAAGGACAGGGTGTCTTCTGGAAACACCATATATTTT,CASSKDRVSSGNTIYF
.,.,TRBV19,TRBJ1-6,TGTGCCAGTACCGATTTTAAAGGGGCATCACCCCTCCACTTT,CASTDFKGASPLHF
.,TRBD1,TRBV28,TRBJ1-1,TGTGCCAGCAGTTCCCTTCGGGACAGGGGAAGCACTGAAGCTTTCTTT,CASSSLRDRGSTEAFF
once,TRBD1,TRBV18,TRBJ2-2,TGTGCCAGCTCATCGGACAGGGAAACCGGGGAGCTGTTTTTT,CASSSDRETGELFF
.,TRBD2,TRBV5-1,TRBJ2-1,TGCGCCAGCAGCTCTCTAGCGGGAGGAATTTACAATGAGCAGTTCTTC,CASSSLAGGIYNEQFF
.,TRBD1,TRBV6-1,TRBJ2-1,TGTGCCAGCAGTGACAGCCTTATGGGACAGCTAAGTTTGGGTGAGCAGTTCTTC,CASSDSLMGQLSLGEQFF
.,TRBD1,TRBV2,TRBJ2-7,TGTGCCAGCAGTGAAAGGGGGACAGCCTCCTACGAGCAGTACTTC,CASSERGTASYEQYF
.,TRBD2,TRBV7-3,TRBJ2-2,TGTGCCAGCAGCTCCTACGGCGGGGGAGGCGGGGAGCTGTTTTTT,CASSSYGGGGGELFF
.,TRBD1,TRBV5-6,TRBJ1-4,TGTGCCAGCAGCTCTAACCGGGACAGTAATGAAAAACTGTTTTTT,CASSSNRDSNEKLFF
.,.,TRBV7-9,TRBJ1-3,TGTGCCAGCAGCTCCCGACTGACCTCTGGAAACACCATATATTTT,CASSSRLTSGNTIYF
once,.,TRBV9,TRBJ2-2,TGTGCCAGCAGCGATAGCGCCGGGGAGCTGTTTTTT,CASSDSAGELFF
.,.,TRBV5-4,TRBJ1-2,TGTGCCAGCAGCCGGACAGAGAGTCCCTATGGCTACACCTTC,CASSRTESPYGYTF
once,.,TRBV2,TRBJ1-2,TGTGCCAGCAGTGACGCAGGGGAATACTATGGCTACACCTTC,CASSDAGEYYGYTF
few,.,TRBV7-9,TRBJ1-5,TGTGCCAGCAGCCCACCGGGGTATAGCAATCAGCCCCAGCATTTT,CASSPPGYSNQPQHF
.,TRBD1,TRBV7-2,TRBJ1-1,TGTGCCAGCAGCTCCAGACAGGGGTTTACCTTGAGCGCTGAAGCTTTCTTT,CASSSRQGFTLSAEAFF
.,TRBD1,TRBV6-5,TRBJ1-6,TGTGCCAGCAGCCTAGGACAGGGCGGTTATTCACCCCTCCACTTT,CASSLGQGGYSPLHF
.,.,TRBV28,TRBJ1-6,TGTGCCAGCAGTTTATCGGGTTCACCCCTCCACTTT,CASSLSGSPLHF
.,.,TRBV9,TRBJ2-7,TGTGCCAGCAGCGTAGATGGCCTCCTCGGGGAGCAGTACTTC,CASSVDGLLGEQYF
.,.,TRBV15,TRBJ2-5,TGTGCCACCAGCAGAGATTACAGGGGAGGCGGAGAGACCCAGTACTTC,CATSRDYRGGGETQYF
.,TRBD2,TRBV13,TRBJ2-7,TGTGCCAGCAGCCCCCGTTCGGGGACTAGCGTCTACGAGCAGTACTTC,CASSPRSGTSVYEQYF
once,.,TRBV28,TRBJ1-4,TGTGCCATTCTACCAGGAATGTCAACTAATGAAAAACTGTTTTTT,CAILPGMSTNEKLFF
few,.,TRBV14,TRBJ1-4,TGTGCCAGCAGTCACGGGACCAGGGGATGGGGTGAAAAACTGTTTTTT,CASSHGTRGWGEKLFF